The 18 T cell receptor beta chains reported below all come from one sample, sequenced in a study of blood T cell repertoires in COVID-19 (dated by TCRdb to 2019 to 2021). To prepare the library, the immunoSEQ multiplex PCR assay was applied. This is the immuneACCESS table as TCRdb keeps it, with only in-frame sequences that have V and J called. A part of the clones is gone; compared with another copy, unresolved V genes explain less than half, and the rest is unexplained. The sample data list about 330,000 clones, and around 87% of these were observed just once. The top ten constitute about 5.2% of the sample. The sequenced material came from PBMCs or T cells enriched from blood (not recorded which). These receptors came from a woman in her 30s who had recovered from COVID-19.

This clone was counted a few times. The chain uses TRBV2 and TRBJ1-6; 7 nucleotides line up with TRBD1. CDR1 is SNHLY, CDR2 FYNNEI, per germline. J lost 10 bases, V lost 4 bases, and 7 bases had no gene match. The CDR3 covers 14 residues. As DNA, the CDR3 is TGTGCCAGCAGTGGAGGGACAGTGACATCACCCCTCCACTTT. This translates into CASSGGTVTSPLHF.

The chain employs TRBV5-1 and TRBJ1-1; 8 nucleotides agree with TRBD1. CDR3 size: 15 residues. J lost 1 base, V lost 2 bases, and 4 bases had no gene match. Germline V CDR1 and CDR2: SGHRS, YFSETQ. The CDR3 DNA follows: TGCGCCAGCAGCTTATGGGACAGGCAGAACACTGAAGCTTTCTTT. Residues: CASSLWDRQNTEAFF. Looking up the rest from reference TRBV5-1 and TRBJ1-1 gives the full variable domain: KAGVTQTPRYLIKTRGQQVTLSCSPISGHRSVSWYQQTPGQGLQFLFEYFSETQRNKGNFPGRFSGRQFSNSRSEMNVSTLELGDSALYLCASSLWDRQNTEAFFGQGTRLTVV.

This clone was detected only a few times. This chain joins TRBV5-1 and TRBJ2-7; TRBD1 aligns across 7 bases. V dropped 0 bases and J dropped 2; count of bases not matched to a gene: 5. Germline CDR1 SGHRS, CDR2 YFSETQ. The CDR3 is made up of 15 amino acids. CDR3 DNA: TGCGCCAGCAGCTTGGCCGGGCAGGGGGCCTACGAGCAGTACTTC. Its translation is CASSLAGQGAYEQYF.

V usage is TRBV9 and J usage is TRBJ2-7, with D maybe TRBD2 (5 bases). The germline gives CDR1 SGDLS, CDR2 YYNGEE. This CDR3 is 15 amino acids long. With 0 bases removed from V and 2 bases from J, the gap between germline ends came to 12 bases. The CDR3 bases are TGTGCCAGCAGCGTAGGTCAACTAGGGACCTACGAGCAGTACTTC. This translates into CASSVGQLGTYEQYF.

This chain's CDR3 is CSGGPTDTQYF. Written as DNA, the CDR3 is TGCAGTGGGGGCCCCACAGATACGCAGTATTTT. The V gene is TRBV20-1, the J gene TRBJ2-3; D is perhaps TRBD1 (5 bases). V lost 7 bases and J 2 bases, leaving 7 bases between the germline ends. The CDR3 extends over 11 amino acids. Germline values: CDR1 DFQATT, CDR2 SNEGSKA (reference sequence).

This CDR3 reads CASRGTSGGALEDTQYF. The CDR3 DNA sequence: TGTGCCAGTCGAGGGACTAGCGGGGGGGCCTTAGAAGATACGCAGTATTTT. The chain recombines TRBV11-2 with TRBJ2-3, with TRBD2 identical over 16 bases. The CDR3 is 17 amino acids. V trimming: 9 bases; J trimming: 5 bases; junction bases outside the gene matches: 11. CDR1 is SGHAT, CDR2 FQNNGV, per germline.

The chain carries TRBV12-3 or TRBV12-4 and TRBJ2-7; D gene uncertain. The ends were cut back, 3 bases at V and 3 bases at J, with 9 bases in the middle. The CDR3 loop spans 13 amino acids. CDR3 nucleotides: TGTGCCAGCAGTTTTTCCAGGTACTACGAGCAGTACTTC. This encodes CASSFSRYYEQYF.

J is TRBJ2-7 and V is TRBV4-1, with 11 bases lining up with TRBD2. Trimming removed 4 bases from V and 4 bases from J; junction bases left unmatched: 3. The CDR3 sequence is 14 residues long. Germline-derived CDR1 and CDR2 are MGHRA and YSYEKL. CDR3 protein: CASSPLAGEYEQYF. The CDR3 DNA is TGCGCCAGCAGCCCACTAGCGGGGGAGTACGAGCAGTACTTC.

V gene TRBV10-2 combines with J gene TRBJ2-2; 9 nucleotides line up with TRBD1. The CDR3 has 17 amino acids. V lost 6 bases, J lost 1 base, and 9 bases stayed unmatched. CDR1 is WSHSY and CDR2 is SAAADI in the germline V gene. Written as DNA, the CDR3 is TGCGCCAGCAGCGCAAATAGGGGACAGGGGAACACCGGGGAGCTGTTTTTT. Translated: CASSANRGQGNTGELFF.

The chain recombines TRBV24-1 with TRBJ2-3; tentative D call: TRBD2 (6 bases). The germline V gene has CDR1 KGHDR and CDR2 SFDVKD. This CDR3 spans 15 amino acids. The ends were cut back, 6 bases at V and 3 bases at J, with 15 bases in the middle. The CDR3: CATSLATSRTDTQYF. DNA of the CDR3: TGTGCCACCAGTCTGGCAACTAGCCGGACAGATACGCAGTATTTT.

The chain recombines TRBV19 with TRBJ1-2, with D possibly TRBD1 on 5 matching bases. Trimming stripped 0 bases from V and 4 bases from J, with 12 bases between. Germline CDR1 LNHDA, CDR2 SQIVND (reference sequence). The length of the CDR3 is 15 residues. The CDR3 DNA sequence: TGTGCCAGTAGTATAGATCTGCGACAGTTCTATGGCTACACCTTC. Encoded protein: CASSIDLRQFYGYTF.

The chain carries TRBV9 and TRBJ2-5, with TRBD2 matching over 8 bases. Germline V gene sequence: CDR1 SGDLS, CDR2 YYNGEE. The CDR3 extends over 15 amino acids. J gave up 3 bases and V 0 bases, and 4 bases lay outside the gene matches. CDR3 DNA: TGTGCCAGCAGCGTAGGCCCAGCGGGGGAAGAGACCCAGTACTTC. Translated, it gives CASSVGPAGEETQYF.

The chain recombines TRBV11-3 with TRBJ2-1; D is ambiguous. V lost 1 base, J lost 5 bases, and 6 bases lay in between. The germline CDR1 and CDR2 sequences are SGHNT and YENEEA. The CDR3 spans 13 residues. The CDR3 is CASSLGPNNEQFF. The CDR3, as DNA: TGTGCCAGCAGCTTAGGTCCTAACAATGAGCAGTTCTTC.

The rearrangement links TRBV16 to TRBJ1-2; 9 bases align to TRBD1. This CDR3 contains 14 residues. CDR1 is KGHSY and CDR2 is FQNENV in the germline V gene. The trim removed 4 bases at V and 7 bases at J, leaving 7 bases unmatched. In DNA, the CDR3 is TGTGCCAGCAGCCCCACTACAGGGGGCCGTGGCTACACCTTC. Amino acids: CASSPTTGGRGYTF.

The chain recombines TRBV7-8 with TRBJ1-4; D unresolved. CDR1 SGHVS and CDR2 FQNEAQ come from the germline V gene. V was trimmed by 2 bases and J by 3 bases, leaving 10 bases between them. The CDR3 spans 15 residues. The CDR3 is CASSLSIQANEKLFF. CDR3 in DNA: TGTGCCAGCAGCTTATCGATACAAGCTAATGAAAAACTGTTTTTT.

In DNA, the CDR3 is TGCAGCGTTGTGAGCACCAGGGTTTACAATGAGCAGTTCTTC. Amino acid sequence: CSVVSTRVYNEQFF. The J gene is TRBJ2-1, the V gene TRBV29-1, with a weak D call TRBD1 (5 bases). Looked up from germline, CDR1 is SQVTM and CDR2 is ANQGSEA. The CDR3 spans 14 residues. The V end was cut by 4 bases, the J end by 4 bases, with 14 bases between.

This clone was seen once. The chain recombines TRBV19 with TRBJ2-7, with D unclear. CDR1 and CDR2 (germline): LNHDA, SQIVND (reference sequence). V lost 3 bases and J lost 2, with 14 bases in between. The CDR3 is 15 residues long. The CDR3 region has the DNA TGTGCCAGTAGTATTTTCGGTGATCCTACCTACGAGCAGTACTTC. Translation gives CASSIFGDPTYEQYF.

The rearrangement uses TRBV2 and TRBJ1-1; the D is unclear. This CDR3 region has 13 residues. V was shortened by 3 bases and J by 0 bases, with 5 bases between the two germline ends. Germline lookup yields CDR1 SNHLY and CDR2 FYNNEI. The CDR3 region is CASSDQLNTEAFF. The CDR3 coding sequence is TGTGCCAGCAGTGATCAGTTGAACACTGAAGCTTTCTTT. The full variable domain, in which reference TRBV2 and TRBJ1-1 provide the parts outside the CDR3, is EPEVTQTPSHQVTQMGQEVILRCVPISNHLYFYWYRQILGQKVEFLVSFYNNEISEKSEIFDDQFSVERPDGSNFTLKIRSTKLEDSAMYFCASSDQLNTEAFFGQGTRLTVV.